This TCR beta chain was profiled in a study of low-dose radiotherapy and immunotherapy resistance in tumors. About the research overall: Every 2 weeks, cohort 1 got 0.5 Gy, reaching 6.5 Gy to the planning target volume. Cohort 2 was treated with 1 Gy per fraction every two weeks, amounting to 13 Gy across 26 weeks. Every two weeks, cyclophosphamide 200 mg/m2 was infused one day before radiation plus immunotherapy.

Described time point: before trial treatment. cDNA synthesis used a TRAV/TRBV-specific primer set for both chains. Amplification, which lasted around 21 PCR cycles, used a constant-region primer and V-primer adapter to amplify TCRs. TCRdb ran MiXCR on the reads and lists one entry per CDR3 protein. The table includes 40,000 or so distinct CDR3 sequences, roughly 31% detected once. The TCR sequence derives from a male donor with gallbladder cancer. Here the sequenced sample was PBMCs, taken before treatment.

The CDR3 is CASSQVPPTNYGYTF. The CDR3 DNA reads as TGCGCCAGCAGCCAAGTCCCCCCGACTAACTATGGCTACACCTTC. This sequence joins TRBV4-3 and TRBJ1-2; D is uncertain. The germline V gene encodes CDR1 LGHNA and CDR2 YSLEER. The ends were cut back, 1 base at V and 0 bases at J, with 9 bases in the middle. The CDR3 is made up of 15 amino acids.